The rows below give T cell receptor beta chains drawn from one sample of a study of cytomegalovirus exposure and HLA in healthy donors. Only in-frame clones appear in the TCRdb table, and some are missing; sequencing was by immunoSEQ multiplex PCR. The sample lists 90,000 to 120,000 clones; approximately 81% were seen once. The sequenced sample was PBMCs. The receptors stem from a female donor in good health and CMV-seropositive. Both conserved end residues are part of each CDR3. Each record gives: clone size, D gene, J gene, V gene, CDR3 DNA, CDR3 protein. D genes are given only for firm matches. Expanded clones are given a class, and other clones once, few, many or no size at all.

few,TRBD2,TRBJ2-1,TRBV6-4,TGTGCCAGCAGTGACTCTGTGACTAGCGGGGCTAGCTCCTACAATGAGCAGTTCTTC,CASSDSVTSGASSYNEQFF
NA,TRBD1,TRBJ1-2,TRBV7-9,TGTTCCAGCAGCCCGGACAGGGGCTATGGCTACACCTTC,CSSSPDRGYGYTF
NA,NA,TRBJ2-7,TRBV25-1,TGTGCCACTTGCGCGGGTTCCTCCTACGAGCAGTACTTC,CATCAGSSYEQYF
NA,NA,TRBJ2-5,TRBV5-4,TGTGCCAGCAGCCGCCCGACCCCGGGGGAGACCCAGTACTTC,CASSRPTPGETQYF
NA,NA,TRBJ2-7,TRBV15,TGTGCCACCAGCAGAGATCAGGGCTCCCTCGAGCAGTACTTC,CATSRDQGSLEQYF
once,NA,TRBJ2-7,TRBV6-5,TGTGCCAGCAGTTCCCACCGCAGTATTCCCTACGAGCAGTACTTC,CASSSHRSIPYEQYF
NA,TRBD1,TRBJ2-7,TRBV19,TGTGCCAGTAGTAAGGGACAGGGTATGTCAGGAGGCGAGCAGTACTTC,CASSKGQGMSGGEQYF
NA,NA,TRBJ2-7,TRBV7-9,TGTGCCAGCACGGGGATTGGCTACGAGCAGTACTTC,CASTGIGYEQYF
NA,NA,TRBJ2-3,TRBV10-3,TGTGCCATCAGAGGCTTCGGGGACACAGATACGCAGTATTTT,CAIRGFGDTDTQYF
NA,TRBD2,TRBJ2-5,TRBV15,TGTGCCACCAGCAGAGATCGCGGCGCCTTAGCGGGAGCACAAGAGACCCAGTACTTC,CATSRDRGALAGAQETQYF
once,NA,TRBJ1-1,TRBV12-5,TGTGCTAGTGGTTTGGTAGCAGGGACTGAAGCTTTCTTT,CASGLVAGTEAFF
few,TRBD2,TRBJ2-2,TRBV5-1,TGCGCCAGCAGCTGGACTAGCGGGAGTATCTACACCGGGGAGCTGTTTTTT,CASSWTSGSIYTGELFF
few,NA,TRBJ1-1,TRBV4-3,TGCGCCAGCAGCCAGACCGGCGACAGACTCCATGAAGCTTTCTTT,CASSQTGDRLHEAFF
NA,NA,TRBJ1-5,TRBV21-1,TGTGCCAGTCGCCGGTGGCGCGGTTATCAGCCCCAGCATTTT,CASRRWRGYQPQHF
few,NA,TRBJ1-2,TRBV23-1,TGCGCCAGCAGTCAATCGCGGGGATCAGGAAGCTTC,CASSQSRGSGSF
NA,NA,TRBJ2-5,TRBV5-1,TGCGCCAGCAGCTTGTTTTCGCTAGCACAAGAGACCCAGTACTTC,CASSLFSLAQETQYF
NA,TRBD2,TRBJ2-3,TRBV6-6,TGTGCCAGCAGTCCTCTAGCGGGTAGCACAGATACGCAGTATTTT,CASSPLAGSTDTQYF
NA,NA,TRBJ1-5,TRBV29-1,TGCAGCGTTGGCGGTTTTAATCAGCCCCAGCATTTT,CSVGGFNQPQHF
NA,TRBD1,TRBJ2-7,TRBV6-5,TGTGCCAGCAGTACCCGACAGGGGAGCTCCTACGAGCAGTACTTC,CASSTRQGSSYEQYF
once,NA,TRBJ1-2,TRBV7-2,TGTGCCAGCAGCTTAGGGTATGAGGGCTACACCTTC,CASSLGYEGYTF
NA,NA,TRBJ2-5,TRBV5-1,TGCGCCAGCAGCTTGAGTCCAGGGGCAGAGACCCAGTACTTC,CASSLSPGAETQYF
few,TRBD1,TRBJ1-5,TRBV30,TGTGCCTGGAGTGTACGTCGTAAAGGGGGACAGGGAATCAATCAGCCCCAGCATTTT,CAWSVRRKGGQGINQPQHF
NA,NA,TRBJ2-5,TRBV7-9,TGTGCCAGCAGTAGGTCGGGGCAAGAGACCCAGTACTTC,CASSRSGQETQYF
NA,NA,TRBJ1-2,TRBV4-1,TGCGCCAGCAGCCAAGATAATCAGAACCTTTATGGCTACACCTTC,CASSQDNQNLYGYTF
few,TRBD2,TRBJ2-7,TRBV10-2,TGCGCCAGCAGTGATAGCGGGAGGAATCCCTACGAGCAGTACTTC,CASSDSGRNPYEQYF
NA,TRBD1,TRBJ2-7,TRBV7-9,TGTGCCAGCAGCTTACAGGGGGCCGGAACCTACGAGCAGTACTTC,CASSLQGAGTYEQYF
NA,NA,TRBJ1-2,TRBV6-5,TGTGCCAGCAGTTACTCAAAGGGGCGGGGGTCTGGCTACACCTTC,CASSYSKGRGSGYTF
NA,NA,TRBJ2-5,TRBV14,TGTGCCAGCAGCCACCGACGACAGCTGGTGACCCAGTACTTC,CASSHRRQLVTQYF
NA,TRBD1,TRBJ2-7,TRBV11-2,TGTGCCAGCAGCTTAGGGGACAGGGTGGTTAACTCCTACGAGCAGTACTTC,CASSLGDRVVNSYEQYF
NA,NA,TRBJ1-4,TRBV19,TGTGCCAGTAGGGGAGAGTGGGAAAAACTGTTTTTT,CASRGEWEKLFF
few,NA,TRBJ1-1,TRBV18,TGTGCCAGCTCACCTTCCACGGGGGTTGCTCTGAACACTGAAGCTTTCTTT,CASSPSTGVALNTEAFF
few,TRBD1,TRBJ1-2,TRBV29-1,TGCAGCGTCTCCGGGACAGAGACTGGCTACACCTTC,CSVSGTETGYTF
NA,TRBD1,TRBJ2-1,TRBV6-5,TGTGCCAGCAGTCTTAGGGACAGCTCCTACAATGAGCAGTTCTTC,CASSLRDSSYNEQFF
NA,TRBD1,TRBJ2-2,TRBV5-4,TGTGCCAGCAGGCCCACAGGGGGCATGAACACCGGGGAGCTGTTTTTT,CASRPTGGMNTGELFF
NA,NA,TRBJ2-3,TRBV27,TGTGCCAGCAGTTTTCGAGAAAGCACAGATACGCAGTATTTT,CASSFRESTDTQYF
NA,NA,TRBJ2-5,TRBV11-2,TGTGCCAGCAGCTCCGGAGGGTCCGGGGAGACCCAGTACTTC,CASSSGGSGETQYF
NA,NA,TRBJ1-3,TRBV6-6,TGTGCCACCGGGGGGCTGGGAAACACCATATATTTT,CATGGLGNTIYF
NA,NA,TRBJ2-7,TRBV7-8,TGTGCCAGCATCGCGGACTGGCCCTACGAGCAGTACTTC,CASIADWPYEQYF
NA,TRBD1,TRBJ2-7,TRBV28,TGTGCCAGCACTCCGGGGGACAGGGACCCCTACGAGCAGTACTTC,CASTPGDRDPYEQYF
NA,NA,TRBJ1-2,TRBV2,TGTGCCAGCAGCAGGGTAGGCTACACCTTC,CASSRVGYTF
NA,NA,TRBJ2-7,TRBV11-2,TGTGCCAGCAGCTTCAGGGGCTCCTACGAGCAGTACTTC,CASSFRGSYEQYF
NA,NA,TRBJ2-5,TRBV19,TGTGCCAGTAGTATCCAGGGAAGCGTAATCCAAGAGACCCAGTACTTC,CASSIQGSVIQETQYF
NA,TRBD2,TRBJ2-5,TRBV7-8,TGTGCCAGCAGCCGGTCTAGCGGGGGAGGTGGGGAGACCCAGTACTTC,CASSRSSGGGGETQYF
NA,NA,TRBJ1-1,TRBV2,TGTGCCAGCATGAGGACAGCAGAAGCTTTCTTT,CASMRTAEAFF
NA,NA,TRBJ1-4,TRBV7-6,TGTGCCAGCAGCTTACGCTCGGTGAATGAAAAACTGTTTTTT,CASSLRSVNEKLFF
NA,TRBD2,TRBJ2-3,TRBV28,TGTGCCAGCAGCTCCCCGGGTAGCGGGGACACAGATACGCAGTATTTT,CASSSPGSGDTDTQYF
few,TRBD2,TRBJ2-3,TRBV7-2,TGTGCCAGCAGCCGATCGGGGGGGGCCACAGATACGCAGTATTTT,CASSRSGGATDTQYF
NA,TRBD2,TRBJ2-1,TRBV7-2,TGTGCCAGCAGCTTAGTGATCTCTAGCGGATACAATGAGCAGTTCTTC,CASSLVISSGYNEQFF
NA,NA,TRBJ1-4,TRBV27,TGTGCCAGCAGTCCGCTTAGTGTCGGGGAAAAACTGTTTTTT,CASSPLSVGEKLFF
medium-sized,TRBD1,TRBJ1-1,TRBV6-6,TGTGCCAGCAGCCCCGGGACAGGGTATGGAGCTTTCTTT,CASSPGTGYGAFF
NA,TRBD2,TRBJ2-1,TRBV9,TGTGCCAGCAGCCCCGGACTAGCTGTCTCCTACAATGAGCAGTTCTTC,CASSPGLAVSYNEQFF